Presented here are 8 T cell receptor beta chains from one specimen sequenced in a study of blood T cell repertoires in COVID-19. TCRdb keeps only in-frame clones here, not all; method: immunoSEQ multiplex PCR. The data hold under 250,000 clones, with 85% to 90% observed a single time. Sequenced sample: PBMCs or T cells enriched from blood (not recorded which). The source of these receptors is a man aged 35 to 55 who had recovered from COVID-19.

This clone was seen a handful of times. This chain uses TRBV6-5 with TRBJ2-1; 10 nucleotides line up with TRBD1. V lost 8 bases to trimming and J lost 7 bases; unmatched junction nucleotides: 8. The CDR3 is made up of 14 amino acids. The V gene's germline CDR1 is MNHEY and CDR2 SVGAGI. The CDR3 reads CASRPDRGLNEQFF. The CDR3 coding sequence is TGTGCCAGCCGACCCGACAGGGGGCTAAATGAGCAGTTCTTC.

This chain links TRBV6-5 with TRBJ2-2, with 8 bases fitting TRBD1. The CDR3 totals 16 residues. The V gene's germline CDR1 is MNHEY and CDR2 SVGAGI. V lost 1 base to trimming and J lost 6 bases; unmatched junction nucleotides: 7. CDR3 in DNA: TGTGCCAGCAGTTACTTCCCGGACAGGGCTCCCGGGGAGCTGTTTTTT. It yields the protein CASSYFPDRAPGELFF.

The CDR3 region is CASSQEESSETQYF. CDR3 nucleotides: TGTGCCAGCAGCCAAGAAGAGAGCTCGGAGACCCAGTACTTC. The chain joins TRBV4-2 to TRBJ2-5; D not certain. Trimming pared 0 bases from V and 5 bases from J, leaving 10 bases between. CDR3 length equals 14 residues. Germline V lookup: CDR1 LGHNA, CDR2 YNFKEQ.

This clone has a handful of counts. The V call is TRBV28, the J call TRBJ2-4; D is perhaps TRBD2 (5 bases). The V gene's germline CDR1 is MDHEN and CDR2 SYDVKM. CDR3 size: 15 residues. Trimming left V 3 bases short and J 3 bases short, with 12 bases between. For the CDR3, the DNA is TGTGCCAGCAGTTTCTTAGGGAGCGTCAAAAACATTCAGTACTTC. Its translation: CASSFLGSVKNIQYF.

The chain employs TRBV7-8 and TRBJ1-3; D remains ambiguous. Germline lookup yields CDR1 SGHVS and CDR2 FQNEAQ. Trimming shortened V by 3 bases and J by 0 bases, and 6 bases separated the two germline ends. The CDR3 has 14 amino acids. Here the CDR3 reads CASSLRDSGNTIYF. In nucleotides, the CDR3 is TGTGCCAGCAGCTTGAGGGACTCTGGAAACACCATATATTTT.

The chain employs TRBV19 and TRBJ2-1; D possibly corresponds to TRBD1 (6 bases). The V gene's germline CDR1 is LNHDA and CDR2 SQIVND (reference sequence). This CDR3 contains 14 residues. The germline V and J ends were trimmed by 6 bases and 1 base, with 10 bases remaining between them. This chain's CDR3 is CASSQTGSYNEQFF. CDR3 in DNA: TGTGCCAGTAGCCAAACAGGGTCCTACAATGAGCAGTTCTTC. Using reference TRBV19 and TRBJ2-1 for the parts outside the CDR3, the full variable domain is DGGITQSPKYLFRKEGQNVTLSCEQNLNHDAMYWYRQDPGQGLRLIYYSQIVNDFQKGDIAEGYSVSREKKESFPLTVTSAQKNPTAFYLCASSQTGSYNEQFFGPGTRLTVL.

V and J are TRBV9 and TRBJ1-5; D is unclear. Germline V CDR1 and CDR2: SGDLS, YYNGEE. With 0 bases removed from V and 8 bases from J, the gap between germline ends came to 9 bases. The CDR3 is made up of 13 amino acids. The CDR3 here is CASSVDTGKPQHF. Written as DNA, the CDR3 is TGTGCCAGCAGCGTAGATACGGGTAAGCCCCAGCATTTT.

This sequence joins TRBV9 and TRBJ2-3; 11 positions agree with TRBD2. Germline assignment: CDR1 SGDLS and CDR2 YYNGEE. V gave up 2 bases and J gave up 4 bases; unmatched junction bases: 6. CDR3 length: 16 residues. The CDR3 is CASSVSGGVAADTQYF. Here the CDR3 DNA reads TGTGCCAGCAGCGTTAGCGGGGGGGTGGCCGCAGATACGCAGTATTTT.